Listed here are 6 T cell receptor beta chains from one sample, sequenced in a study of early T cells in non-severe SARS-CoV-2 infection. Each CDR3 protein gets one entry after TCRdb re-called the 5' RACE reads with MiXCR. The sample includes nearly 60,000 distinct CDR3 sequences, roughly 13% of them seen just once. Sequencing was performed on whole blood. The receptors shown here come from an adult who was a healthcare worker with PCR-confirmed SARS-CoV-2 infection or an uninfected control (not recorded which).

In its sample, this clonotype was seen many times. The CDR3 nucleotides read TGCGCCAGCAGCTTGTGGGGGACATCCACCTATGGCTACACCTTC. It is translated as CASSLWGTSTYGYTF. The V gene is TRBV5-1, the J gene TRBJ1-2; D might be TRBD1 (6 bases). The V and J ends lost 1 base and 4 bases respectively, with 14 bases between them. CDR1 is SGHRS, CDR2 YFSETQ, per germline. This CDR3 region has 15 residues.

This clonotype occurred many times. The V and J genes are TRBV28 and TRBJ2-3; 8 positions match TRBD2. CDR3 length: 14 residues. Germline loops: CDR1 MDHEN, CDR2 SYDVKM. The V gene end was trimmed by 11 bases and the J gene end by 3 bases; junction bases not matched to a gene: 10. CDR3 nucleotide sequence: TGTGCCCCAGGGAAGCGGGAGAGGACAGATACGCAGTATTTT. Protein sequence: CAPGKRERTDTQYF.

J is TRBJ1-1 and V is TRBV24-1; 7 bases map to TRBD1. The ends lost 7 bases at V and 1 base at J; junction bases unmatched: 5. Germline assignment: CDR1 KGHDR and CDR2 SFDVKD. There are 14 residues in the CDR3. In DNA, the CDR3 is TGTGCCACCAGGAGCGGGACAGCGAACACTGAAGCTTTCTTT. It is translated as CATRSGTANTEAFF.

This clonotype appeared many times. This chain links TRBV27 with TRBJ2-2, with a tentative D call TRBD2 (5 bases). V was cut by 3 bases and J by 0 bases, with 8 bases left in between. CDR3 length: 15 amino acids. The germline CDR1 and CDR2 sequences are MNHEY and SMNVEV (reference sequence). The CDR3 DNA is TGTGCCAGCAGTTTGTATAGCGCGAACACCGGGGAGCTGTTTTTT. Its protein is CASSLYSANTGELFF.

This clonotype was recorded at least ten times. The V gene is TRBV28, the J gene TRBJ1-2; 8 positions match TRBD1. Per germline, CDR1 MDHEN and CDR2 SYDVKM. There are 14 residues in the CDR3. The V and J ends lost 3 bases and 6 bases, in that order; junction bases with no gene match: 6. The DNA of the CDR3 is TGTGCCAGCAGTTTTCGGACAGGGTGGGATGGCTACACCTTC. Its protein product is CASSFRTGWDGYTF.

The J gene is TRBJ2-6, the V gene TRBV29-1; no definite D call. V was shortened by 6 bases and J by 0 bases, with 6 bases between the two germline ends. Germline assignment: CDR1 SQVTM and CDR2 ANQGSEA. The CDR3 has 13 amino acids. CDR3 residues: CSVQRSGANVLTF. The CDR3 DNA reads as TGCAGCGTACAGCGCTCTGGGGCCAACGTCCTGACTTTC.